This is a list of T cell receptor beta chains from one sample in a study of blood T cell repertoires in COVID-19. Libraries were prepared by immunoSEQ multiplex PCR; TCRdb keeps only in-frame clonotypes and omits some of them. The table shows 55,000 to 80,000 clones, with 89% occurring only once. Sequenced: peripheral blood. These receptors were collected from a middle-aged man with active COVID-19. The CDR3 runs from the conserved cysteine through the conserved F or W. Fields, in order: CDR3 length, J gene, D gene, clone size, V gene, CDR3 DNA, CDR3 protein. D genes are given only for firm matches. The size of a clone is reported for some rows only, either as once, few or many, or as a class for expanded clones.

17	TRBJ1-2	-	-	TRBV10-3	TGTGCCATCAGTGAGCATCAGGGGTTACGGACGAACTATGGCTACACCTTC	CAISEHQGLRTNYGYTF
15	TRBJ2-3	-	-	TRBV5-1	TGCGCCAGCAGCTTGGTGGCTAGCCGTACAGATACGCAGTATTTT	CASSLVASRTDTQYF
15	TRBJ2-1	-	once	TRBV7-9	TGTGCCAGCAGCCCCCACGGACTTTCCTACAATGAGCAGTTCTTC	CASSPHGLSYNEQFF
15	TRBJ2-5	TRBD1	-	TRBV4-1	TGCGCCAGCAGCCGAGAACAGGGGGCAGGGGAGACCCAGTACTTC	CASSREQGAGETQYF
16	TRBJ1-3	TRBD1	-	TRBV18	TGTGCCAGCTCACCACCGGACAGGTTCAGTGGAAACACCATATATTTT	CASSPPDRFSGNTIYF
14	TRBJ1-1	-	-	TRBV5-5	TGTGCCAGCAGCTTGGACAGGATGAACACTGAAGCTTTCTTT	CASSLDRMNTEAFF
15	TRBJ1-2	-	-	TRBV4-1	TGCGCCAGCAGCCAAGAGACTTTCCAATTCTATGGCTACACCTTC	CASSQETFQFYGYTF
16	TRBJ1-1	-	-	TRBV21-1	TGTGCCAGCAGAAGAGGAGGGGAGCATGGTTTGGTCGAAGCTTTCTTT	CASRRGGEHGLVEAFF
12	TRBJ2-7	-	-	TRBV12-3/TRBV12-4	TGTGCCAGCAGTTACCGGGACATCGAGCAGTACTTC	CASSYRDIEQYF
15	TRBJ2-6	-	-	TRBV6-6	TGTGCCAGCAGTTCCGGACAGTCTGGGGCCAACGTCCTGACTTTC	CASSSGQSGANVLTF
15	TRBJ1-6	-	-	TRBV5-1	TGCGCCAGCAGCTTGGTGCCCGGGGGGGATTCACCCCTCCACTTT	CASSLVPGGDSPLHF
13	TRBJ2-7	-	-	TRBV12-3/TRBV12-4	TGTGCCAGCAGTTTGTCACTCCTCTACGAGCAGTACTTC	CASSLSLLYEQYF
16	TRBJ2-2	-	-	TRBV10-1	TGCGCCAGCAGTGAGTCGAGGGCGGGGAACACCGGGGAGCTGTTTTTT	CASSESRAGNTGELFF
13	TRBJ2-7	TRBD1	-	TRBV7-2	TGTGCCAGCAGCTGGACAGGACGTACGGAGCAGTACTTC	CASSWTGRTEQYF
16	TRBJ2-2	TRBD1	-	TRBV11-3	TGTGCCAGCAGCGCGTGGACAGGAACGAACACCGGGGAGCTGTTTTTT	CASSAWTGTNTGELFF
14	TRBJ2-7	-	once	TRBV4-2	TGTGCCAGCAGCCGGACAGTGAGCTCCTACGAGCAGTACTTC	CASSRTVSSYEQYF
15	TRBJ2-2	-	-	TRBV4-1	TGCGCCAGCAGCCTCAGACAGGCGAACACCGGGGAGCTGTTTTTT	CASSLRQANTGELFF
16	TRBJ2-3	TRBD2	-	TRBV7-8	TGTGCCAGCAGACTGTTGGGACTAGCGGAGACAGATACGCAGTATTTT	CASRLLGLAETDTQYF
15	TRBJ1-2	TRBD1	once	TRBV6-5	TGTGCCAGCAGCAACAAGGGGGCCACTAACTATGGCTACACCTTC	CASSNKGATNYGYTF
14	TRBJ1-1	TRBD1	-	TRBV5-1	TGCGCCAGCAGCGCCCCAGGGGGAAGGGCTGAAGCTTTCTTT	CASSAPGGRAEAFF
12	TRBJ2-7	-	-	TRBV20-1	TGCAGTGCTAGTCCGAGCTCCTACGAGCAGTACTTC	CSASPSSYEQYF
15	TRBJ1-2	TRBD1	-	TRBV5-4	TGTGCCAGCATGGATCGACAGGGACCCCTCTATGGCTACACCTTC	CASMDRQGPLYGYTF
18	TRBJ1-2	-	-	TRBV7-8	TGTGCCAGCAGCTTAGAGGGTCCTGAGGCGGGGACCCTCTCCGGCTACACCTTC	CASSLEGPEAGTLSGYTF
20	TRBJ2-2	TRBD2	-	TRBV7-4	TGTGCCAGCAGCTTAGAACGGCCCCTAGCGGGGGAACTGAACACCGGGGAGCTGTTTTTT	CASSLERPLAGELNTGELFF
15	TRBJ1-1	TRBD1	-	TRBV9	TGTGCCAGCAGCGTAAAGGGACAGGGGGCTACTGAAGCTTTCTTT	CASSVKGQGATEAFF
14	TRBJ1-2	-	-	TRBV27	TGTGCCAGCAGTGCAGGGAACATGGACTATGGCTACACCTTC	CASSAGNMDYGYTF
11	TRBJ2-3	-	-	TRBV5-6	TGTGCCAGCAGCTCGACAGATACGCAGTATTTT	CASSSTDTQYF
16	TRBJ2-3	TRBD1	-	TRBV5-1	TGCGCCAGCAGCTGGGGACAGGGGGTTTACACAGATACGCAGTATTTT	CASSWGQGVYTDTQYF
15	TRBJ2-2	-	-	TRBV12-5	TGTGCTAGTGGCCCGCGGGGGCCGGGGACCGGGGAGCTGTTTTTT	CASGPRGPGTGELFF
12	TRBJ1-2	TRBD1	-	TRBV18	TGTGCCAGCTCACCAGACAGGGCTGGCTACACCTTC	CASSPDRAGYTF
16	TRBJ1-2	-	-	TRBV6-5	TGTGCCAGCAGTTACTCCCGGGGGGATTACTCCTATGGCTACACCTTC	CASSYSRGDYSYGYTF
16	TRBJ2-3	TRBD2	-	TRBV19	TGTGCCAGTAGTATTGGTCGGGGGACTAGCAAAGATACGCAGTATTTT	CASSIGRGTSKDTQYF
16	TRBJ2-1	TRBD2	-	TRBV7-2	TGTGCCAGCAGCTTAGTCGGAGCGGGGGGGAACAATGAGCAGTTCTTC	CASSLVGAGGNNEQFF
12	TRBJ1-5	-	-	TRBV12-3/TRBV12-4	TGTGCCAGCAGACAGGGTCGACAGCCCCAGCATTTT	CASRQGRQPQHF
12	TRBJ2-7	-	-	TRBV7-3	TGTGCCAGCAGCTCCGGGAACCGCGAGCAGTACTTC	CASSSGNREQYF
15	TRBJ1-2	TRBD1	-	TRBV3-1/TRBV3-2	TGTGCCAGCCGCAATGGAATGGACAGGGAAAGAGGCTACACCTTC	CASRNGMDRERGYTF
14	TRBJ2-2	TRBD1	-	TRBV29-1	TGCAGCGTTGAAGAAGAGGGGGCCACCGGGGAGCTGTTTTTT	CSVEEEGATGELFF
15	TRBJ1-2	-	-	TRBV2	TGTGCCAGCAGTGATTTAGCGGGCAGAAACTATGGCTACACCTTC	CASSDLAGRNYGYTF
14	TRBJ2-5	TRBD2	-	TRBV7-3	TGTGCCAGCAGCGAATCACCTAGCGGCGAGACCCAGTACTTC	CASSESPSGETQYF
16	TRBJ2-2	TRBD1	-	TRBV9	TGTGCCAGCAGCGTAGCTGGACAGGCCTGGACCGGGGAGCTGTTTTTT	CASSVAGQAWTGELFF
16	TRBJ2-5	TRBD2	-	TRBV7-2	TGTGCCACCGCGAGGGTGGCGGGAGTCATGGGAGAGACCCAGTACTTC	CATARVAGVMGETQYF
15	TRBJ1-3	-	-	TRBV9	TGTGCCAGCAGCGTAGAAGTAGGCAGGGGAAACACCATATATTTT	CASSVEVGRGNTIYF
16	TRBJ2-2	TRBD1	-	TRBV27	TGTGCCAGCAGATATGTGGACAGGGGGGACACCGGGGAGCTGTTTTTT	CASRYVDRGDTGELFF
15	TRBJ2-3	TRBD1	-	TRBV13	TGTGCCAGCAGCTTAAGAAGACAGGGTGTCGATACGCAGTATTTT	CASSLRRQGVDTQYF
13	TRBJ2-2	-	-	TRBV12-3/TRBV12-4	TGTGCCAGCAGACAAGCAGGGTCCGGGGAGCTGTTTTTT	CASRQAGSGELFF
20	TRBJ2-1	TRBD2	-	TRBV2	TGTGCCAGCAGTGAAATAAGTAGCGGGGGTTACCTGAGCTCCTACAATGAGCAGTTCTTC	CASSEISSGGYLSSYNEQFF
13	TRBJ1-2	-	-	TRBV24-1	TGTGCCACCAGTGACACAGGGTCGGATGGCTACACCTTC	CATSDTGSDGYTF
14	TRBJ1-4	-	-	TRBV7-2	TGTGCCAGCAGCTTACCTTCAACTAATGAAAAACTGTTTTTT	CASSLPSTNEKLFF
16	TRBJ2-2	TRBD1	few	TRBV5-4	TGTGCCAGCAGCACAGGACAGGGGAGGTCCGCCGGGGAGCTGTTTTTT	CASSTGQGRSAGELFF
20	TRBJ2-3	TRBD2	-	TRBV4-1	TGCGCCAGCAGCCAAGATCTCCTAGCGGGGGGGCCGTGGGGCACAGATACGCAGTATTTT	CASSQDLLAGGPWGTDTQYF
15	TRBJ1-5	-	-	TRBV5-1	TGCGCCAGCAGCTTGGACGGGGTTAGCAATCAGCCCCAGCATTTT	CASSLDGVSNQPQHF
14	TRBJ1-5	-	-	TRBV5-1	TGCGCCAGCAGCTTGGAAGGGGGAAGTCAGCCCCAGCATTTT	CASSLEGGSQPQHF
17	TRBJ1-2	TRBD1	-	TRBV5-1	TGCGCCAGCAGCTCCGGGACAGGGGGATCTTCGGCCTATGGCTACACCTTC	CASSSGTGGSSAYGYTF
15	TRBJ2-1	-	-	TRBV19	TGTGCCAGTAGTATAGATAGAACAGATTACAATGAGCAGTTCTTC	CASSIDRTDYNEQFF
16	TRBJ2-5	TRBD1	-	TRBV5-4	TGTGCCAGCAGCTTGGCCCGGGACAGGGGGCCGGGGACCCAGTACTTC	CASSLARDRGPGTQYF